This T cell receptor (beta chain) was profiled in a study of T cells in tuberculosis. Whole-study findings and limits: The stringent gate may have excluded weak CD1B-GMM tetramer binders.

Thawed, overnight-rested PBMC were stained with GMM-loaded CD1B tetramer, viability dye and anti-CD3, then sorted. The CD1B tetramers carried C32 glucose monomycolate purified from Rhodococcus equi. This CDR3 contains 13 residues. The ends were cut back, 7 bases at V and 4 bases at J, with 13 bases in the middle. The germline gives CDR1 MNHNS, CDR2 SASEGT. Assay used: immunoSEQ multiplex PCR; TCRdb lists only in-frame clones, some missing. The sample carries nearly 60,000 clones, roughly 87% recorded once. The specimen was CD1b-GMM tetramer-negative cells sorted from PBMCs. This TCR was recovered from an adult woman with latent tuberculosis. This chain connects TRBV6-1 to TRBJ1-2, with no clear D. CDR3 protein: CASIARQVYGYTF. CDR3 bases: TGTGCCAGCATCGCCCGGCAGGTCTATGGCTACACCTTC.